This T cell receptor (beta chain) was profiled in a study of OX40 agonist ivuxolimab in advanced cancers. V lost 3 bases and J lost 0, with 12 bases in between. Germline V gene data show CDR1 as SEHNR and CDR2 as FQNEAQ (reference sequence). CDR3 length: 16 residues. The method was immunoSEQ multiplex PCR; TCRdb's version includes in-frame clones alone and lacks a portion of them. Of about 52,000 clones listed, less than 90% were seen once; the top ten hold around 7%. The chain has TRBV7-9 and TRBJ1-3; D is unclear. The sequenced sample was CD4+ or CD8+ T cells sorted from blood, obtained in a trial of the OX40 agonist ivuxolimab. The source is an adult with an advanced solid tumor such as melanoma, head and neck, liver or kidney cancer. This chain's CDR3 is CASSFWIPHSGNTIYF. CDR3 DNA: TGTGCCAGCAGCTTTTGGATCCCTCACTCTGGAAACACCATATATTTT.